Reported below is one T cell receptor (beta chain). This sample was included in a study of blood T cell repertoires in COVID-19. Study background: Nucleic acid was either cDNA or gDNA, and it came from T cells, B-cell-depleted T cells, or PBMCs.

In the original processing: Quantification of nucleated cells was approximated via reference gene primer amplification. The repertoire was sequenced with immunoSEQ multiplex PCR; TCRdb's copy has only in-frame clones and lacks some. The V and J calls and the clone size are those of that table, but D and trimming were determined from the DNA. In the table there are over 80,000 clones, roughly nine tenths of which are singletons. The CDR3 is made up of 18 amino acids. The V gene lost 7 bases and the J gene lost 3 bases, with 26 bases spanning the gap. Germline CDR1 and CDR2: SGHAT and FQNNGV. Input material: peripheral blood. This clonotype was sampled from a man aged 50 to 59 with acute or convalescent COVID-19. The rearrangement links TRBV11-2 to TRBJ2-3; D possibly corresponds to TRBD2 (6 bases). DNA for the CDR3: TGTGCCAGCACCCCCGGGGCGCGGGGACTCGGTTATACAGATACGCAGTATTTT. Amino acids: CASTPGARGLGYTDTQYF. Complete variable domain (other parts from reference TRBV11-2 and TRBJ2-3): EAGVAQSPRYKIIEKRQSVAFWCNPISGHATLYWYQQILGQGPKLLIQFQNNGVVDDSQLPKDRFSAERLKGVDSTLKIQPAKLEDSAVYLCASTPGARGLGYTDTQYFGPGTRLTVL.